This TCR beta chain was retrieved from a study of T cell responses to AZD1222 COVID-19 vaccine. Study conclusions and caveats: Once two AZD1222 doses were given, Spike-specific TCR breadth and depth went up.

TCRdb's copy holds only in-frame clones and misses some; the assay was immunoSEQ multiplex PCR. This sample has 150,000 to 200,000 clones, with about nine tenths found just once. With regard to this clone: Its cognate antigen is unknown.

The TCR originated in an adult in good health. Sequenced material: peripheral blood, taken on day 0 of AZD1222 vaccination.

The CDR3 DNA sequence: TGTGCCAGCAGCTACAGGGTGGGTGAGCAGTTCTTC. Translating gives CASSYRVGEQFF. This rearrangement joins TRBV3-1 (or the pseudogene TRBV3-2) to TRBJ2-1; TRBD1 might be the D (6 bases). The CDR3 contains 12 residues. CDR1 is LGHDT and CDR2 is YNNKEL in the germline V gene (reference sequence). V lost 5 bases and J 9 bases, leaving 11 bases between the germline ends.